These 13 T cell receptor beta chains originate from one sample sequenced in a study of blood T cell repertoires in COVID-19. Produced via immunoSEQ multiplex PCR; TCRdb's table is partial and in-frame only. The sample records under 250,000 clones, around 82% being singletons. Sample: peripheral blood. The source of these receptors is a man in his forties or fifties with active or convalescent COVID-19.

In nucleotides, the CDR3 is TGTGCCACCAGTGACCCGGGACTAGCGGGTGGCTACAATGAGCAGTTCTTC. It encodes CATSDPGLAGGYNEQFF. The chain carries TRBV24-1 and TRBJ2-1; 12 bases line up with TRBD2. The CDR3 has 17 amino acids. The ends lost 4 bases at V and 3 bases at J; junction bases unmatched: 6. Germline CDR1 reads KGHDR; CDR2 reads SFDVKD.

This chain joins TRBV24-1 and TRBJ2-5, with 13 bases lining up with TRBD2. V lost 0 bases and J lost 5; bases outside the gene matches: 2. CDR1 is KGHDR and CDR2 is SFDVKD in the germline V gene. The CDR3 totals 16 residues. CDR3 DNA sequence: TGTGCCACCAGTGATTTGGGGACTAGCGGGACTGAGACCCAGTACTTC. This translates into CATSDLGTSGTETQYF.

V and J are TRBV11-1 and TRBJ1-1, with a tentative D call TRBD1 (5 bases). Trimming stripped 5 bases from V and 1 base from J, with 8 bases between. This CDR3 spans 13 amino acids. Germline V gene data show CDR1 as SGHAT and CDR2 as FQDESV (reference sequence). The CDR3 DNA is TGTGCCAGCAGCGCGACAGAGAACACTGAAGCTTTCTTT. Translation gives CASSATENTEAFF.

The J gene is TRBJ1-2, the V gene TRBV28; D possibly corresponds to TRBD1 (6 bases). In germline, CDR1 is MDHEN, CDR2 SYDVKM. Trimming removed 2 bases from V and 4 bases from J, with 11 bases in between. The CDR3 runs 14 residues. The CDR3 coding sequence is TGTGCCAGCAGTTTAGTAGAAGGGGGCTATGGCTACACCTTC. It codes for CASSLVEGGYGYTF.

Comment on this clone: One end of the junction varies from germline; a read error may be responsible. V gene TRBV6-5 combines with J gene TRBJ2-1, with 7 nucleotides matching TRBD1. This CDR3 is 12 amino acids long. Germline CDR1 and CDR2: MNHEY and SVGAGI. Written as DNA, the CDR3 is TGTGCCAGCAGCCTACGGGACAGACGAAAAATCTTC. Residues: CASSLRDRRKIF.

This clone was seen once. J is TRBJ2-1 and V is TRBV14; D perhaps matches TRBD1 (6 bases). Germline values: CDR1 SGHDN, CDR2 FVKESK. V lost 5 bases, J lost 15 bases, and 20 bases lay in between. This CDR3 region has 13 residues. The CDR3, as DNA: TGTGCCAGCAGCTCACAGACCGGGACACACGTGTTCTTC. Residues: CASSSQTGTHVFF.

The chain links TRBV27 to TRBJ2-2; D is ambiguous. The CDR3 extends over 12 amino acids. V was clipped by 5 bases and J by 8 bases, with 9 bases between them. Germline CDR1 MNHEY, CDR2 SMNVEV (reference sequence). CDR3 loop: CASSEHRGELFF. DNA for the CDR3: TGTGCCAGCAGTGAACACCGTGGGGAGCTGTTTTTT.

A few counts support this clone. DNA for the CDR3: TGTGCCAGCAGGATAAATAGCGGGGCTTTCTTT. It specifies CASRINSGAFF. The chain has TRBV28 and TRBJ1-1; D is uncertain. Germline loops: CDR1 MDHEN, CDR2 SYDVKM. The CDR3 length is 11 residues. Trimming left V 6 bases short and J 11 bases short, with 13 bases between. Using reference TRBV28 and TRBJ1-1 for the parts outside the CDR3, the full variable domain is DVKVTQSSRYLVKRTGEKVFLECVQDMDHENMFWYRQDPGLGLRLIYFSYDVKMKEKGDIPEGYSVSREKKERFSLILESASTNQTSMYLCASRINSGAFFGQGTRLTVV.

This clone was seen many times. V gene TRBV29-1 combines with J gene TRBJ2-7; 10 nucleotides line up with TRBD2. J lost 4 bases, V lost 5 bases, and 8 bases had no gene match. This CDR3 is built from 14 residues. The germline gives CDR1 SQVTM, CDR2 ANQGSEA. CDR3 region: CSVPLAGVLYEQYF. CDR3 sequence (DNA): TGCAGCGTTCCCCTAGCGGGAGTTTTATACGAGCAGTACTTC.

This rearrangement joins TRBV25-1 to TRBJ1-3; maybe TRBD1 (5 bases). Germline lookup yields CDR1 MGHDK and CDR2 SYGVNS. This CDR3 is 16 amino acids long. Between the trimmed V and J ends, which lost 2 bases and 1 base, there was a span of 12 bases. CDR3 loop: CASSEIQGLSGNTIYF. The CDR3 DNA is TGTGCCAGCAGTGAAATCCAGGGACTTTCTGGAAACACCATATATTTT.

The chain has TRBV19 and TRBJ1-1; TRBD1 matches 9 bases. This CDR3 is 16 amino acids long. The germline CDR1 and CDR2 sequences are LNHDA and SQIVND (reference sequence). V was clipped by 7 bases and J by 4 bases; unmatched bases: 13. The DNA of the CDR3 is TGTGCCAGTACTCCGAGAACCGGGACAGGGTTCACTGAAGCTTTCTTT. This gives the protein CASTPRTGTGFTEAFF.

V is TRBV29-1 and J is TRBJ1-2, with 7 bases matching TRBD1. CDR3 length equals 14 residues. The V segment lost 1 base and the J segment 2 bases; nucleotides outside the gene matches: 4. Germline-derived CDR1 and CDR2 are SQVTM and ANQGSEA. The CDR3 DNA reads as TGCAGCGTTGAAGGGGCGACAGGGAACTATGGCTACACCTTC. It encodes CSVEGATGNYGYTF.

The chain joins TRBV30 to TRBJ1-6, with 7 nucleotides matching TRBD1. J gave up 10 bases and V 5 bases, and 8 bases lay outside the gene matches. Per the germline V gene, CDR1 is GTSNPN and CDR2 is SVGIG (reference sequence). The CDR3 is made up of 13 amino acids. The CDR3 loop reads CAWGDSPLSPLHF. CDR3 in DNA: TGTGCCTGGGGGGACAGTCCCCTCTCACCCCTCCACTTT.